The 4 T cell receptor beta chains in this list originate from one sample, sequenced in a study of T-cell memory formation after mild COVID-19. MiXCR was run by TCRdb on the 5' RACE reads, yielding one entry per CDR3 protein. This table has 350,000 or so distinct CDR3 sequences, roughly 20% appearing once. The sample comprised PBMCs or a T cell subset sorted from them (not recorded which). The receptors come from a young man who had mild COVID-19 (a few samples of this study predate the infection). Cell type and time point are not known.

The rearrangement links TRBV25-1 to TRBJ2-7; 7 nucleotides line up with TRBD1. Losses at the gene ends were 6 bases for V and 5 bases for J; bases not matched to a gene: 4. This CDR3 comprises 12 residues. Germline lookup yields CDR1 MGHDK and CDR2 SYGVNS. The chain's CDR3 is CASRGGLHEQYF. As DNA, the CDR3 is TGTGCCAGCAGAGGGGGCCTCCACGAGCAGTACTTC.

This clonotype was seen a handful of times. The rearrangement joins TRBV7-9 to TRBJ2-7; 12 positions agree with TRBD1. V shed 4 bases and J 4 bases; nucleotides not matched to a gene: 5. The CDR3 has 15 residues. Looked up from germline, CDR1 is SEHNR and CDR2 is FQNEAQ (reference sequence). For the CDR3, the DNA is TGTGCCAGCAGCTCCCGGGACAGGGGGCCATACGAGCAGTACGTC. Translating gives CASSSRDRGPYEQYV.

This clonotype was observed a few times. CDR3 residues: CASSVSNQETQYF. In DNA, the CDR3 is TGTGCCAGCAGCGTGTCAAATCAAGAGACCCAGTACTTC. The chain employs TRBV9 and TRBJ2-5; D is unclear. CDR1 SGDLS and CDR2 YYNGEE come from the germline V gene. Trimming removed 2 bases from V and 2 bases from J, with 7 bases in between. CDR3 length: 13 residues.

This chain links TRBV14 with TRBJ2-1, with unresolved D. The CDR3 sequence is 12 residues long. Germline-derived CDR1 and CDR2 are SGHDN and FVKESK. V was cut by 3 bases and J by 8 bases, with 8 bases left in between. This CDR3 reads CASSQFSYEQFF. DNA of the CDR3: TGTGCCAGCAGCCAGTTCAGCTATGAGCAGTTCTTC.